This TCR beta chain was captured by sequencing in a study of T cells in Graves' hyperthyroidism and ophthalmopathy. This clonotype was picked up many times. Its antigen is not identified. The TCR beta CDR3 regions underwent amplification using RNA transcripts as the source. The HTBI primer set drove a first-round RT-PCR of the TCR CDR3. TCRdb independently ran MiXCR on the multiplex PCR reads; one entry per CDR3 protein. The sample includes under 350,000 distinct CDR3 sequences, approximately 15% of them seen just once. The CDR3 is made up of 14 amino acids. Trimming took 6 bases from V and 3 from J, leaving 14 bases between them. Germline CDR1 reads MNHEY; CDR2 reads SVGEGT. General study results and limits: From stable hyperthyroidism, ophthalmopathy was set apart by a 13 V-J model.

Patients with ophthalmopathy all had a Clinical Activity Score of at least 3, a NOSPECS grade of at least 4 and duration under 3 months. The genes are TRBV6-2 or TRBV6-3 and TRBJ1-2; no reliable D call. Sequencing input: blood. This TCR derives from a woman in her sixties with Graves' ophthalmopathy. CDR3 bases: TGTGCCAGCAGCAATGGCCGGGTTGACTATGGCTACACCTTC. Translating it yields CASSNGRVDYGYTF.